What follows describes a single T cell receptor (beta chain). CDR3 length equals 15 residues. V lost 4 bases to trimming and J lost 2 bases; unmatched junction nucleotides: 5. Germline CDR1 and CDR2: SGHRS and YFSETQ. Original processing notes: Reference gene primers were amplified, and this amplification served to estimate nucleated cell counts. The data were produced by immunoSEQ multiplex PCR, yet TCRdb's version contains in-frame clones alone and is incomplete. For V, J and clone size, that table is used; D and trimming come from the DNA. This table holds around 130,000 clones, 82% found once. The record originates from a study of blood T cell repertoires in COVID-19. Study details: Donors in the United States, Italy and Spain gave samples during acute or convalescent COVID-19. Sources were T cells, B-cell-depleted T cells, or PBMCs; the material itself was cDNA or gDNA.

Material for sequencing was peripheral blood. This sequence joins TRBV5-1 and TRBJ1-3; 8 bases agree with TRBD1. The TCR comes from a woman between 70 and 85 years old with acute or convalescent COVID-19. In DNA form, the CDR3 reads TGCGCCAGCAGCCCCATGGGACAGGCTGGAAACACCATATATTTT. This codes for CASSPMGQAGNTIYF.